Sequencing of this TCR beta chain was carried out in a study of cytomegalovirus exposure and HLA in healthy donors. Study observations and caveats: Cytomegalovirus status was reportedly diagnosed by the classifier with high sensitivity and specificity. Researchers counted roughly 150 TCR beta chains as cytomegalovirus-associated.

TCRdb's table, derived via immunoSEQ multiplex PCR, lists solely in-frame clones and lacks some. There are about 98,000 clones in the sample; around 88% occur only once, and roughly 3.7% lies in the top ten. On this clone: The antigen is unknown.

The sequencing input was PBMCs. This sequence originates from a woman in her 30s in good health and CMV-seronegative.

The CDR3 protein is CASNLIPGGTEAFF. CDR3 nucleotide sequence: TGTGCCAGCAATCTAATCCCAGGTGGGACTGAAGCTTTCTTT. The chain is built from TRBV6-5 and TRBJ1-1; unclear D gene. Trimming took 7 bases from V and 5 from J, leaving 17 bases between them. Germline assignment: CDR1 MNHEY and CDR2 SVGAGI. There are 14 residues in the CDR3.